The 4 T cell receptor beta chains below all came from one sample that was sequenced in a study of T cells after yellow fever vaccination. TCRdb used MiXCR to reprocess the 5' RACE reads, holding one entry per CDR3 protein. The table records about 630,000 distinct CDR3 sequences, approximately 13% of them present only once. Sequencing used PBMCs, obtained on the day of the yellow fever booster vaccination. The receptors derive from a man aged 25 to 45 who received the YFV17D yellow fever vaccine.

This clonotype was counted between two and nine times. The chain carries TRBV5-1 and TRBJ1-2, with D possibly being TRBD1 (6 bases). The CDR3 extends over 15 amino acids. Trimming left V 5 bases short and J 7 bases short, with 21 bases between. Germline V gene data show CDR1 as SGHRS and CDR2 as YFSETQ. The CDR3 sequence: CASSVSGTSSGGYTF. CDR3 bases: TGCGCCAGCAGTGTCTCCGGGACATCTTCAGGTGGCTACACCTTC.

The V and J genes are TRBV20-1 and TRBJ2-7; TRBD2 might be the D (6 bases). The length of the CDR3 is 13 residues. Trimming removed 6 bases from V and 2 bases from J, with 14 bases in between. Germline CDR1 is DFQATT and CDR2 is SNEGSKA (reference sequence). The CDR3 DNA reads TGCAGTGCCCACCGGGACTCAACCTACGAGCAGTACTTC. It specifies CSAHRDSTYEQYF.

Many counts were recorded for this clonotype. This chain links TRBV10-3 with TRBJ2-1; TRBD2 matches 12 bases. From germline, CDR1 is ENHRY and CDR2 SYGVKD. The CDR3 is 14 amino acids. With V trimmed by 10 bases and J by 3 bases, 4 bases remained unmatched. The CDR3 DNA is TGTGCCACCAAGACTAGCGGGAGCTACAATGAGCAGTTCTTC. Translating it yields CATKTSGSYNEQFF.

A few counts support this clonotype. The chain carries TRBV5-1 and TRBJ2-1; 8 positions agree with TRBD2. From germline, CDR1 is SGHRS and CDR2 YFSETQ. The CDR3 totals 16 residues. The trim removed 4 bases at V and 7 bases at J, leaving 13 bases unmatched. The CDR3 protein is CASSVPGLETTNEQFF. The CDR3 nucleotides are TGCGCCAGCAGCGTACCGGGACTAGAGACTACAAATGAGCAGTTCTTC.